One TCR beta chain is described in this entry. This clone was counted a few times. Its antigen is currently not known. Base qualities are not recorded, but no much larger clone differs from it by a single base. V is reduced by 0 bases and J by 10 bases, leaving a spacing of 12 bases between them. The cysteine opens and the phenylalanine closes a CDR3 of 13 amino acids. This entry keeps only the CDR3 DNA: 39 bases, framed from base 1. The germline V gene supplies CDR1 LGHNA and CDR2 YSLEER. These data originate in a study of cytomegalovirus exposure and HLA in healthy donors (dated by TCRdb to between 2016 and 2019). Background for the entire study: According to an earlier analysis of several hundred of the donors, about 170 million T cells yielded over 90 million unique TCR beta sequences and 276 Gb of sequence data. Roughly 310 gigabases of sequencing data and approximately 93 million unique TCR sequences were included in an early release covering around 650 HLA-typed donors. Of the 398 genotyped donors, approximately 83% fell in the genetic ancestry cluster associated with self-reported Caucasian donors. The study was designed to test whether signatures of past pathogen exposure could be identified by cataloging public T cell receptors. Using immunosequencing, the study profiled T cell repertoires from around 670 subjects and related those repertoires to cytomegalovirus serostatus. Along with the roughly 670-subject first cohort, a separate validation cohort of some 130 different subjects was used. To predict cytomegalovirus infection status, the study brought together high-throughput TCR immunosequencing, statistical association of individual TCRs with disease status, and machine learning. A later analysis re-analyzed previously published TCR beta repertoires from approximately 670 donors and added high-resolution HLA genotyping to study TCR occurrence patterns. In the later analysis, no new phenotypic data were used to find candidate immune exposures; instead, reliance was placed on TCR beta sequences and their occurrence across donors. In an earlier analysis of roughly 540 of the donors, high-throughput TCR beta sequencing was used to judge whether each TCR beta V gene segment behaved as functional or pseudogenic. Donor age, sex, ethnicity and CMV serostatus were compiled together with the repertoire data. A later genetic analysis used genome-wide SNP genotypes for about three fifths of the 666 donors, treating that subset as a discovery cohort. All discovery cohort repertoires had been generated on a single sequencing platform. Both class I and class II loci were covered by HLA typing, at four-digit resolution. The number of donors typed differed by locus, with about 629-630 for A, B, C, DRB1 and DQB1, 522 for DQA1, 600 to 610 for DPA1, and some 440 for DPB1. Because of strong linkage in the cohort, five DR-DQ haplotypes were treated as single units for association and clustering. Among 300 to 500 genotyped donors of the cohort, an average of around 220,000 unique TCR beta nucleotide sequences was sequenced per donor, of which approximately 18% were non-productive. Overall study results and their limits: V-gene and J-gene trimming of TCR beta chains was associated with a missense DCLRE1C variant in a later genetic analysis, and the association was replicated in an independent cohort. The study gave a list of over 150 TCR beta chains associated with cytomegalovirus. A few of the identified cytomegalovirus-associated TCR beta chains were confirmed in vitro to be specific for cytomegalovirus antigens. A group of highly shared sequence variants was considered likely to be a technical artifact of the sequencing pipeline. Immune exposure information for the cohort was limited to CMV serostatus. A later analysis associated roughly 17,000 TCR beta sequences with specific HLA alleles at a false discovery rate of 0.05. Across donors, most TCR sequences were observed very rarely, whereas some public TCRs were present in many individuals. Correlated functional status among segregating V segments might reflect linkage disequilibrium, but an unknown experimental factor could not be ruled out. In a later analysis, HLA-associated TCR beta chains were found to be more clonally expanded and to have lower generation probabilities than equally common non-associated chains. Assigning TCR associations to individual alleles was difficult when HLA alleles, especially DR and DQ, strongly co-occurred. Only TCR beta chains were sequenced in this cohort, and the absence of alpha or paired-chain data limited detectable features. Because some donors lacked HLA typing at each locus, the association tests relied only on the typed subset. The earlier analysis of 587 of the donors excluded 15 to 20 rarely observed V segments, including chromosome 9 orphons, because counts were too low. The 87-base-pair reads could not distinguish some IMGT-functional V segments, including TRBV6-2 and TRBV6-3, so those segments were excluded. The classifier was reported to diagnose cytomegalovirus status with high specificity and sensitivity in both the original cohort and the validation cohort. The presence/absence analyses assumed that sequencing depth was roughly uniform across donors, and that assumption may not be true. In a later analysis, several top co-occurrence clusters were reported to appear linked to parvovirus B19, influenza, CMV and Epstein-Barr virus. According to a later genetic analysis, donors in an Asian-associated ancestry cluster had fewer N-insertions in productive TCRs than the roughly 660-donor mean. A further reported finding was that TCR beta sequences accurately predicted the HLA-A and HLA-B alleles for most subjects in the first cohort. In an earlier analysis of about 550 of the donors, most TCR beta V segments were observed in productive rearrangements about 90% or about 30% of the time, broadly matching IMGT annotations. The authors suggested that the approach could potentially be extended to other disease states and immunological phenotypes. In a later analysis, most CMV-associated TCR beta chains were found to appear HLA-restricted, with HLA associations seemingly driven largely by CMV exposure. In a later analysis, the rate of TCR association differed among HLA loci, with DRB1 alleles having the most associated TCRs and HLA-C alleles having the fewest.

Library generation was performed with the immunoSEQ multiplex PCR assay. For the multiplex PCR, a mixture combining 60 forward primers for TCR Vbeta segments and 13 reverse primers for TCR Jbeta segments was used. The CDR3 region of rearranged TCR beta genes was amplified from genomic DNA with a multiplex PCR assay. The amplified TCR beta libraries were sequenced on the Illumina HiSeq System as 87-base-pair reads. The authors' pipeline ran thus. Across the 670 or so repertoires, a later analysis counted 60 million to 90 million unique TCR beta chains, some 11 million of which were shared by at least two donors. Raw reads were error-corrected and collapsed into unique sequences by a nearest-neighbor algorithm in which closely related sequences were merged to remove PCR and sequencing errors. CDR3 sequences were aligned to IMGT reference sequences to assign V, D and J gene segments. Each retained sequence needed at least a six-nucleotide match to both a V gene segment and a J gene segment. Rearrangements were classified as productive when the CDR3 lacked stop codons and remained in frame with V and J, and all other rearrangements were classified as non-productive. CDR3 was defined according to IMGT convention as the region running from the second conserved V-encoded cysteine to the conserved J-encoded phenylalanine. In an earlier analysis of 550 to 650 of the donors, sequences lacking an unambiguous match to a single V gene segment were excluded. An earlier analysis of some 500 of the donors classified V segments as functional when productive rearrangements were above 56.7% and as segregating when the standard deviation between donors was above 5%. A statistical classification framework was developed to diagnose cytomegalovirus status using the catalog of TCR beta chain sequences. In a later analysis, TCR nucleotide sequences were compared against IMGT/GENE-DB human TR gene sequences so that V and J genes could be assigned. The TCRdist pipeline was used in a later analysis to assign CDR3 sequences and most-parsimonious VDJ recombination scenarios. In a later analysis, each TCR beta chain was defined by its CDR3 amino acid sequence together with its V-gene family, and reads without a unique V-gene family were excluded. As a way to deal with suspected cross-contamination and a sequencing artifact, a later analysis dropped 500 to 700 nucleotide sequences that were highly shared and had low generation probability. A later analysis calculated a clonal expansion index for each public chain from normalized within-repertoire ranks of inferred template counts. Generation probabilities in a later analysis came from a VDJ recombination model fitted to out-of-frame rearrangements, and those results were checked against IGoR. A later analysis scored TCR-TCR, TCR-HLA and TCR-CMV co-occurrence with hypergeometric tests, applying a repertoire-size bias correction to TCR pairs. To estimate false discovery rates, a later analysis permuted the HLA or CMV assignments 20 times. In a later analysis, co-occurring TCRs were grouped using DBSCAN, and TCRdist sequence similarity was added for clustering within HLA-allele-positive subsets. Repertoires with fewer than 30,000 or more than 120,000 public chains, plus five repertoires with anomalous nucleotide sharing, were excluded from co-occurrence clustering. Sourced from immuneACCESS, this table was stored by TCRdb with only in-frame sequences that have V and J called. A share of the clones is absent; for the studies checked, an unresolved V gene accounts for under half, and the remainder has no known explanation. From that table come the V and J calls and clone size; the DNA was used to work out D and trimming. Here the sample has roughly 120,000 clones; roughly 15% occur a single time. The leading ten clones occupy 1.9% of the sample.

The cohort comprised more than 550 healthy bone marrow donors. At the time of sampling, every cohort member was nominally healthy, though immune exposures that went unrecorded were likely present. The donor tested CMV seronegative, placing the donor among the roughly 340 seronegative members of the cohort. A peripheral blood sample was collected from each donor, and TCR beta sequencing was performed on peripheral blood mononuclear cells. The Qiagen DNeasy Blood Extraction Kit was used to extract genomic DNA from the blood cell samples. The chain links TRBV4-3 with TRBJ1-1; TRBD1 is possibly the D segment (5 matching bases). The receptor was derived from a woman aged 18 to 35 in good health and CMV-seronegative. Sequenced: PBMCs. The bases read TGCGCCAGCAGCCAAGATTCGGAAACAGGAGCTTTCTTT. Its translation is CASSQDSETGAFF.